This entry lists 29 T cell receptor beta chains sequenced from one sample in a study of cytomegalovirus exposure and HLA in healthy donors (dated by TCRdb to the late 2010s). To prepare the library, the immunoSEQ multiplex PCR assay was applied. TCRdb stores this immuneACCESS table with in-frame sequences only. Part of the clones is absent; in the studies checked, under half of the shortfall reflects unresolved V genes, and no reason is known for the rest. The sample yields 150,000 to 200,000 clones; 86% were counted once. Jointly, the top ten make up under 7% of the sample. Sequencing used PBMCs. The receptors originated from a woman in her 30s in good health and CMV-seronegative.

The rearrangement links TRBV6-5 to TRBJ1-4; D possibly corresponds to TRBD1 (6 bases). CDR3 length: 15 amino acids. Germline V gene data show CDR1 as MNHEY and CDR2 as SVGAGI. V dropped 7 bases and J dropped 1 base, with 13 bases sitting between them. CDR3 sequence reads: CASTRTAETNEKLFF. For the CDR3, the DNA is TGTGCCAGCACAAGGACAGCTGAAACTAATGAAAAACTGTTTTTT.

J is TRBJ1-5 and V is TRBV9; D not resolved. The germline gives CDR1 SGDLS, CDR2 YYNGEE. V was pared by 0 bases and J by 4 bases, with 11 bases between. The length of the CDR3 is 15 residues. The CDR3 spells CASSVGLGRNQPQHF. CDR3 DNA: TGTGCCAGCAGCGTAGGGCTCGGAAGAAATCAGCCCCAGCATTTT.

The V call is TRBV6-5, the J call TRBJ1-2; D not certain. Trimming stripped 4 bases from V and 0 bases from J, with 9 bases between. The CDR3 covers 14 residues. The V gene's germline CDR1 is MNHEY and CDR2 SVGAGI. CDR3 residues: CASSSAQANYGYTF. DNA for the CDR3: TGTGCCAGCAGTTCCGCGCAAGCTAACTATGGCTACACCTTC.

The rearrangement joins TRBV7-8 to TRBJ2-1; 12 nucleotides match TRBD2. Germline V CDR1 and CDR2: SGHVS, FQNEAQ. The CDR3 sequence is 15 residues long. V lost 3 bases and J lost 6; bases outside the gene matches: 3. CDR3 loop: CASSFTSGRFNEQFF. The CDR3 DNA follows: TGTGCCAGCAGCTTTACTAGCGGGAGGTTCAATGAGCAGTTCTTC.

The CDR3 loop is CASSFMRAGSNQPQHF. The CDR3 DNA reads TGTGCCAGCAGCTTCATGAGGGCCGGTAGCAATCAGCCCCAGCATTTT. The V call is TRBV5-6, the J call TRBJ1-5; unclear D gene. This CDR3 region has 16 residues. Trimming took 2 bases from V and 0 from J, leaving 12 bases between them. Germline loops: CDR1 SGHDT, CDR2 YYEEEE.

This chain joins TRBV4-2 and TRBJ2-3, with a tentative D call TRBD1 (5 bases). In germline, CDR1 is LGHNA, CDR2 YNFKEQ. The CDR3 consists of 17 residues. Trimming shortened V by 4 bases and J by 0 bases, and 17 bases separated the two germline ends. CDR3 nucleotide sequence: TGTGCCAGCAGCCCAGGTGGGGCTAGTACTAGCACAGATACGCAGTATTTT. This codes for CASSPGGASTSTDTQYF.

The chain couples TRBV27 to TRBJ2-3; TRBD2 matches at 12 bases. Germline V gene lookup returns CDR1 MNHEY and CDR2 SMNVEV (reference sequence). This CDR3 is 16 amino acids long. Trimming cost V 7 bases and J 2 bases; bases outside gene matches: 7. The CDR3 here is CASTQTSGGPTDTQYF. In nucleotides, the CDR3 is TGTGCCAGCACCCAGACTAGCGGGGGACCCACAGATACGCAGTATTTT.

The chain links TRBV6-1 to TRBJ2-1; 7 bases map to TRBD1. Per the germline V gene, CDR1 is MNHNS and CDR2 is SASEGT. J lost 5 bases, V lost 5 bases, and 9 bases had no gene match. CDR3 length: 15 residues. Here the CDR3 reads CASSPRTGSDNEQFF. The DNA for the CDR3 is TGTGCCAGCAGTCCTCGGACAGGTAGCGACAATGAGCAGTTCTTC.

The chain employs TRBV13 and TRBJ1-2; 7 nucleotides agree with TRBD1. CDR1 is PRHDT, CDR2 FYEKMQ, per germline (reference sequence). After removal of 5 bases from V and 8 bases from J, the junction contained 11 bases not matched to a gene. CDR3 length: 14 amino acids. For the CDR3, the DNA is TGTGCCAGCAGCCGAGGGGGCGAGGGTTCGGGCTACACCTTC. Its protein product is CASSRGGEGSGYTF.

V gene TRBV13 combines with J gene TRBJ2-1; D is perhaps TRBD2 (5 bases). Germline CDR1 and CDR2: PRHDT and FYEKMQ (reference sequence). This CDR3 is built from 13 residues. Trimming took off 3 bases at V and 6 bases at J, with 9 bases between the two ends. CDR3 coding DNA: TGTGCCAGCAGCTTCGAACGGGGCAATGAGCAGTTCTTC. Its translation is CASSFERGNEQFF.

The J gene is TRBJ2-7, the V gene TRBV4-1; 8 nucleotides line up with TRBD1. This CDR3 is 15 amino acids long. Germline values: CDR1 MGHRA, CDR2 YSYEKL. The junction had 6 bases not matched to a gene; V was cut back by 3 bases and J by 2 bases. The CDR3 sequence: CASSHLQGVAYEQYF. CDR3 sequence (DNA): TGCGCCAGCAGCCACCTACAGGGGGTGGCCTACGAGCAGTACTTC.

This clone was recorded only once. Written as DNA, the CDR3 is TGTGCCAGCGGCCTCAACCGGGCTATTCTTGGGAATGAGCAGTTCTTC. Its protein product is CASGLNRAILGNEQFF. The chain joins TRBV6-7 to TRBJ2-1, with unresolved D. TRBV6-7 is an ORF; its function is uncertain. CDR3 length equals 16 residues. V lost 8 bases, J lost 7 bases, and 24 bases lay in between.

The rearrangement joins TRBV7-9 to TRBJ2-7; D uncertain. The CDR3 extends over 15 amino acids. Trimming took 1 base from V and 0 from J, leaving 10 bases between them. Looked up from germline, CDR1 is SEHNR and CDR2 is FQNEAQ (reference sequence). The CDR3 sequence is CASSLVTDDSYEQYF. The DNA of the CDR3 is TGTGCCAGCAGCTTAGTAACAGACGACTCCTACGAGCAGTACTTC.

The gene calls are TRBV30 and TRBJ2-7; 9 positions agree with TRBD1. This CDR3 spans 16 amino acids. Germline V gives CDR1 GTSNPN, CDR2 SVGIG (reference sequence). Trimming removed 1 base from V and 5 bases from J; junction bases left unmatched: 12. DNA of the CDR3: TGTGCCTGGAGTGGAACCTTCGGGGGACAGGGCCACGAGCAGTACTTC. It specifies CAWSGTFGGQGHEQYF.

The chain employs TRBV19 and TRBJ2-7, with D hard to call. The CDR3 contains 13 residues. From germline, CDR1 is LNHDA and CDR2 SQIVND (reference sequence). V lost 4 bases, J lost 1 base, and 8 bases lay in between. Here the CDR3 reads CASSRDRSYEQYF. DNA of the CDR3: TGTGCCAGTAGTAGAGACCGATCCTACGAGCAGTACTTC.

The rearrangement links TRBV7-6 to TRBJ2-2; D gene uncertain. The CDR3 has 14 residues. Germline CDR1 reads SGHVS; CDR2 reads FNYEAQ. Trimming cost V 1 base and J 5 bases, with 8 bases left between them. CDR3 sequence: CASSLGSLTGELFF. In nucleotides, the CDR3 is TGTGCCAGCAGCTTAGGCTCACTAACCGGGGAGCTGTTTTTT. Looking up the rest from reference TRBV7-6 and TRBJ2-2 gives the full variable domain: GAGVSQSPRYKVTKRGQDVALRCDPISGHVSLYWYRQALGQGPEFLTYFNYEAQQDKSGLPNDRFSAERPEGSISTLTIQRTEQRDSAMYRCASSLGSLTGELFFGEGSRLTVL.

The chain uses TRBV6-5 and TRBJ2-2; 7 nucleotides agree with TRBD1. There are 14 residues in the CDR3. CDR1 and CDR2 (germline): MNHEY, SVGAGI. The J segment lost 3 bases and the V segment lost 5 bases, leaving 3 bases of the junction unmatched. CDR3 amino acids: CASSRQGYTGELFF. The DNA of the CDR3 is TGTGCCAGCAGTCGACAGGGTTACACCGGGGAGCTGTTTTTT.

This CDR3 reads CASSPSGSFHEQFF. Here the CDR3 DNA reads TGCGCCAGCAGCCCTAGCGGGAGTTTCCATGAGCAGTTCTTC. The chain is built from TRBV10-2 and TRBJ2-1; 10 nucleotides match TRBD2. The CDR3 spans 14 residues. J gave up 8 bases and V 6 bases, and 7 bases lay outside the gene matches. The germline V gene encodes CDR1 WSHSY and CDR2 SAAADI.

The rearrangement links TRBV7-2 to TRBJ2-7; 10 bases map to TRBD2. Germline loops: CDR1 SGHTA, CDR2 FQGNSA. This CDR3 is built from 15 residues. V gave up 1 base and J gave up 5 bases; unmatched junction bases: 5. The CDR3 nucleotides read TGTGCCAGCAGCTTAGTTTCTAGCGGGAGCAACGAGCAGTACTTC. Translating it yields CASSLVSSGSNEQYF.

The V gene is TRBV6-6, the J gene TRBJ2-5; D is undetermined. The V gene's germline CDR1 is MNHNY and CDR2 SVGAGI (reference sequence). The CDR3 consists of 16 residues. The V and J ends lost 11 bases and 6 bases respectively, with 28 bases between them. The CDR3 nucleotides read TGTGCCGGATTCCCTTCCGAGGCGAGGAGAAGAAAGACCCAGTACTTC. The encoded protein is CAGFPSEARRRKTQYF.

The chain has TRBV7-6 and TRBJ2-2; TRBD2 is a possible D gene (5 bases). Trimming left V 4 bases short and J 5 bases short, with 17 bases between. Per the germline V gene, CDR1 is SGHVS and CDR2 is FNYEAQ. The CDR3 length is 16 residues. In nucleotides, the CDR3 is TGTGCCAGCAGCTCGCAGGCAGCGGCTCAAACCGGGGAGCTGTTTTTT. Its protein product is CASSSQAAAQTGELFF.

The chain employs TRBV5-1 and TRBJ1-2; tentatively, D is TRBD1 (5 bases). V was trimmed by 0 bases and J by 8 bases, leaving 20 bases between them. CDR3 length: 16 residues. Germline V gene data show CDR1 as SGHRS and CDR2 as YFSETQ. This CDR3 reads CASSLGDTGAGRGYTF. CDR3 DNA sequence: TGCGCCAGCAGCTTGGGGGATACAGGAGCCGGTAGGGGCTACACCTTC.

V gene TRBV9 combines with J gene TRBJ1-2; 11 bases agree with TRBD1. V lost 4 bases to trimming and J lost 7 bases; unmatched junction nucleotides: 18. The CDR3 is 18 residues long. CDR1 SGDLS and CDR2 YYNGEE come from the germline V gene. The CDR3, as DNA: TGTGCCAGCAGCCCCAATACCGGGACAGGGGGTGAATTTGGTGGCTACACCTTC. Translated, it gives CASSPNTGTGGEFGGYTF.

Points on this clone: A junction end diverges from the germline sequence, so it may reflect a read error. The rearrangement joins TRBV9 to TRBJ1-1; 7 bases match TRBD1. The CDR3 extends over 14 amino acids. In germline, CDR1 is SGDLS, CDR2 YYNGEE. The CDR3 sequence is CASSAIQGNAEAFF. CDR3 coding DNA: TGTGCCAGCAGCGCCATACAGGGGAACGCTGAAGCTTTCTTT.

The chain employs TRBV7-9 and TRBJ2-7; no firm D call. The CDR3 loop spans 16 amino acids. The germline V gene has CDR1 SEHNR and CDR2 FQNEAQ (reference sequence). The V end was cut by 5 bases, the J end by 6 bases, with 23 bases between. The CDR3 reads CASSNAIRLAAGEQYF. In DNA, the CDR3 is TGTGCCAGCAGCAACGCCATCAGGCTCGCGGCCGGCGAGCAGTACTTC.

The rearrangement joins TRBV4-3 to TRBJ1-1, with D possibly TRBD1 on 6 matching bases. From germline, CDR1 is LGHNA and CDR2 YSLEER. Deletions cut 0 bases from V and 2 bases from J, with 22 bases between. The CDR3 totals 19 residues. CDR3 region: CASSQDAEVRTAKNTEAFF. The DNA of the CDR3 is TGCGCCAGCAGCCAAGATGCGGAAGTGCGGACAGCAAAAAACACTGAAGCTTTCTTT.

The chain joins TRBV7-2 to TRBJ2-7; 12 bases align to TRBD2. CDR1 and CDR2 from the germline V gene are SGHTA and FQGNSA. The CDR3 sequence is 16 residues long. J lost 5 bases, V lost 1 base, and 6 bases had no gene match. The CDR3 nucleotides are TGTGCCAGCAGCTTAGGGAGGACTAGCGGGATCAACGAGCAGTACTTC. Encoded protein: CASSLGRTSGINEQYF.

The chain links TRBV7-2 to TRBJ2-5; TRBD1 agrees at 7 bases. V shed 4 bases and J 4 bases; nucleotides not matched to a gene: 0. This CDR3 region has 12 residues. Germline V gives CDR1 SGHTA, CDR2 FQGNSA. The DNA for the CDR3 is TGTGCCAGCAGCTCAGGGGGAGAGACCCAGTACTTC. It translates to CASSSGGETQYF.

The V call is TRBV6-6, the J call TRBJ2-1; D is perhaps TRBD2 (5 bases). There are 14 residues in the CDR3. V lost 6 bases to trimming and J lost 5 bases, with 14 bases between them. Germline assignment: CDR1 MNHNY and CDR2 SVGAGI (reference sequence). As DNA, the CDR3 is TGTGCCAGCAGCATAAGCGGAGACAACAATGAGCAGTTCTTC. Residues: CASSISGDNNEQFF.